This T cell receptor beta chain is from a study of molecular identifiers for immune sequencing clone quantification. Turning to the study itself: Four of five splits of RNA from approximately 20,000 or 98,000 naive CD8 cells were sequenced in replicates.

Findings of the study overall: Identical TCR molecules can share a barcode, and this sharing could underestimate highly expanded clone sizes.

Libraries for naive CD8 T cells, which were made from 20,000 to 1,000,000 sorted cells, drew on 10%, 30% or 50% of the RNA. Sorting selected naive CD8 T cells with a CD8+CD4-CCR7+CD45RA+ phenotype. TCRdb independently ran MiXCR on the PCR reads; one entry per CDR3 protein. Among about 8,300 distinct CDR3 sequences listed, about 30% were seen once. About this clonotype: Its antigen is unidentified. In this CDR3 the conserved last residue, phenylalanine or tryptophan, is missing, so a read error is likely.

This TCR derives from a human donor in good health. Some libraries in this study had Jurkat cell RNA spiked in. The sequencing input was naive CD8+ T cells from blood, with Jurkat cell RNA spiked in. Subset here: FACS-sorted CD8+CD4-CCR7+CD45RA+ naive T cells.

CDR3 amino acids: CARSLAGDPPETQYY. The CDR3 bases are TGTGCCCGCAGCCTGGCGGGGGACCCCCCGGAGACCCAGTACTAC. The chain employs TRBV12-3 or TRBV12-4 and TRBJ2-5; TRBD2 agrees at 7 bases. The CDR3 loop spans 15 amino acids.